This T cell receptor (beta chain) was profiled in a study of CD8 T cells in ankylosing spondylitis. Broader study findings: Characteristic, it appeared, of ankylosing spondylitis blood was a TCR beta motif of fewer than 10 highly homologous variants.

This CDR3 spans 15 amino acids. Germline assignment: CDR1 SGHVS and CDR2 FNYEAQ. The V end lost 4 bases, the J end lost 6 bases, and 18 bases lay between the germline ends. MiXCR was run by TCRdb on the 5' RACE reads, yielding one entry per CDR3 protein. The sample lists 350,000 to 450,000 distinct CDR3 sequences, 20% occurring once. By sample share, this clonotype is medium-sized. Its cognate antigen is unknown. The sequence came from a male donor with ankylosing spondylitis or in good health (not recorded which). The rearrangement links TRBV7-6 to TRBJ1-1, with D tentatively TRBD1 (5 bases). Sample: blood, either unsorted or a sorted T cell fraction (not recorded which). In DNA form, the CDR3 reads TGTGCCAGCAGCTCTAATCGGGGGACCCCGCCTGAAGCTTTCTTT. It is translated as CASSSNRGTPPEAFF. The complete variable domain, with remaining parts taken from reference TRBV7-6 and TRBJ1-1, reads GAGVSQSPRYKVTKRGQDVALRCDPISGHVSLYWYRQALGQGPEFLTYFNYEAQQDKSGLPNDRFSAERPEGSISTLTIQRTEQRDSAMYRCASSSNRGTPPEAFFGQGTRLTVV.